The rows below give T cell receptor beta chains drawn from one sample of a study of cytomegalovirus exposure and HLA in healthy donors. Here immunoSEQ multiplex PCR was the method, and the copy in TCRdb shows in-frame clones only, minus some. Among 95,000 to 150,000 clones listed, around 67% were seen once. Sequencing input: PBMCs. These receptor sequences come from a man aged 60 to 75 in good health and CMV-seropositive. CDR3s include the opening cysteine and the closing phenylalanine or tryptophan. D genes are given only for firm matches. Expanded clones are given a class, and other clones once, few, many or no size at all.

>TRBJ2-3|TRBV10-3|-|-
CAARAGEITDTQYF
TGTGCCGCCCGAGCAGGGGAAATCACAGATACGCAGTATTTT
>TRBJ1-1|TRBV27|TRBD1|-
CASSSRDRFEAFF
TGTGCCAGCAGTTCCCGGGACAGGTTTGAAGCTTTCTTT
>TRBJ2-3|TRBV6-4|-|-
CASSYGYNADTQYF
TGTGCCAGCAGCTACGGGTATAACGCAGATACGCAGTATTTT
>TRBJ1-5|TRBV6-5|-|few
CASKWHNQPQHF
TGTGCCAGCAAGTGGCACAATCAGCCCCAGCATTTT
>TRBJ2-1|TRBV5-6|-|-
CASSLVTSNRGEQFF
TGTGCCAGCAGCTTGGTTACTAGCAACCGGGGTGAGCAGTTCTTC
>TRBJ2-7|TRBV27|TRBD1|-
CASSPRDRVDEQYF
TGTGCCAGCAGTCCCCGGGACAGGGTGGACGAGCAGTACTTC
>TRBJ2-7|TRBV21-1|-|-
CASSKCRGQGAYEQYF
TGTGCCAGCAGCAAATGTAGGGGACAGGGGGCTTACGAGCAGTACTTC
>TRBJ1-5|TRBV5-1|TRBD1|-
CASSLGGQSNQPQHF
TGCGCCAGCAGCTTAGGGGGCCAGAGCAATCAGCCCCAGCATTTT
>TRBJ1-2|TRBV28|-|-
CASQSNYGYTF
TGTGCCAGTCAGTCTAACTATGGCTACACCTTC
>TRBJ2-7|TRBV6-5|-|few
CASSYQKEQYF
TGTGCCAGCAGCTACCAAAAAGAGCAGTACTTC
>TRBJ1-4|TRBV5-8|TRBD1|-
CASSLGQVGTNEKLFF
TGTGCCAGCAGCCTGGGACAGGTGGGAACTAATGAAAAACTGTTTTTT
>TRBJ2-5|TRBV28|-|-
CASTPAGRTYQETQYF
TGTGCCAGCACCCCGGCGGGACGGACGTACCAAGAGACCCAGTACTTC
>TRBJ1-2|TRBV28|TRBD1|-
CASSSTGTGRGGYTF
TGTGCCAGCAGTTCCACAGGGACAGGGAGGGGTGGCTACACCTTC
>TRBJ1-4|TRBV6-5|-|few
CASSPRGDTNEKLFF
TGTGCCAGCAGCCCCCGGGGAGATACTAATGAAAAACTGTTTTTT
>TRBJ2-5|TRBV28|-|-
CASRGRGKVEETQYF
TGTGCCAGCAGAGGTAGGGGGAAGGTAGAAGAGACCCAGTACTTC
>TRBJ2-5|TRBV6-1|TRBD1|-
CASSVTGGRETQYF
TGTGCCAGCAGTGTTACAGGGGGCAGAGAGACCCAGTACTTC
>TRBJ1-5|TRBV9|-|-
CASSGGTGDQPQHF
TGTGCCAGCAGCGGCGGGACCGGGGATCAGCCCCAGCATTTT
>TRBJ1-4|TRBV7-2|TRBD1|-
CASSPRTGINEKLFF
TGTGCCAGCAGCCCGAGGACAGGGATTAATGAAAAACTGTTTTTT
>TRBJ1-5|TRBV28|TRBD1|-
CASWAGGQGNQPQHF
TGTGCCAGCTGGGCAGGGGGCCAGGGCAATCAGCCCCAGCATTTT
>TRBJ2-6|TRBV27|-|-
CASRRISGANVLTF
TGTGCCAGCAGGCGAATCTCTGGGGCCAACGTCCTGACTTTC
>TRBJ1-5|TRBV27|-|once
CASSFYGQPQHF
TGTGCCAGCAGTTTTTACGGTCAGCCCCAGCATTTT
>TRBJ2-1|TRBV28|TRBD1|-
CASTDRGFYNEQFF
TGTGCCAGTACCGACAGGGGGTTTTACAATGAGCAGTTCTTC
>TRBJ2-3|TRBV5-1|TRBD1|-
CASTRQGGSTDTQYF
TGCGCCAGCACCAGACAGGGGGGTAGCACAGATACGCAGTATTTT
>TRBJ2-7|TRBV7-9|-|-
CASSPTAGSMTYEQYF
TGTGCCAGCAGCCCCACGGCAGGGTCCATGACCTACGAGCAGTACTTC
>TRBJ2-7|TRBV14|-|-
CASSQVGRGRRFEQYF
TGTGCCAGCAGCCAAGTCGGGAGGGGGCGCCGGTTCGAGCAGTACTTC